These T cell receptor beta chains were read from a single sample in a study of T cell responses to AZD1222 COVID-19 vaccine. Assay used: immunoSEQ multiplex PCR; TCRdb lists only in-frame clones, some missing. The sample consists of 150,000 to 160,000 clones, 90% of them appearing once. The sample in question was peripheral blood, obtained 28 days after the second AZD1222 dose. The receptor source for this set is an adult who received the AZD1222 COVID-19 vaccine. The CDR3 runs from the conserved cysteine through the conserved F or W. A D gene is named only where the DNA matches it firmly. Expanded clones are given a class, and other clones once, few, many or no size at all.

D	V	size	J	DNA	CDR3
TRBD2	TRBV30	-	TRBJ2-7	TGTGCCTGGAGCGGGGGGAAGTCCTACGAGCAGTACTTC	CAWSGGKSYEQYF
-	TRBV5-4	once	TRBJ2-3	TGTGCCAGCAGCTTGAGGGAGATAGATACGCAGTATTTT	CASSLREIDTQYF
-	TRBV11-3	-	TRBJ2-1	TGTGCCAGCAGCTTAGACCGTACCATCAATGAGCAGTTCTTC	CASSLDRTINEQFF
-	TRBV2	once	TRBJ1-1	TGTGCCAGCGTAGGGAACACTGAAGCTTTCTTT	CASVGNTEAFF
-	TRBV18	few	TRBJ1-4	TGTGCCAGCTCAGCCCAGGGGCTCCGGGAAAAACTGTTTTTT	CASSAQGLREKLFF
TRBD1	TRBV30	-	TRBJ1-1	TGTGCCTGGAGTGTACTGAGGGACAGGGCTTTCTTT	CAWSVLRDRAFF
TRBD1	TRBV2	-	TRBJ2-4	TGTGCCAGCAGTGCCGACAGGGGGGTAGCCAAAAACATTCAGTACTTC	CASSADRGVAKNIQYF
TRBD1	TRBV15	-	TRBJ2-7	TGTGCCACCAGCAGTCGACAGGGTTCAATCGACGAGCAGTACTTC	CATSSRQGSIDEQYF
-	TRBV7-9	-	TRBJ2-7	TGTGCCAGCAGCTCGGCCTACGAGCAGTACTTC	CASSSAYEQYF
-	TRBV19	-	TRBJ1-2	TGTGCCAGTAGTGCCCGCAGGGAGGCGAACTATGGCTACACCTTC	CASSARREANYGYTF
-	TRBV6-5	-	TRBJ2-5	TGTGCCAGCAGTTACCAGGGGCCACTTGAAGAGACCCAGTACTTC	CASSYQGPLEETQYF
-	TRBV21-1	-	TRBJ2-7	TGTGCCAGCAGCCGAACTGGACAGGGGTCTACCTACGAGCAGTACTTC	CASSRTGQGSTYEQYF
-	TRBV6-5	-	TRBJ2-7	TGTGCCAGCAGTAACCTCCCGGGAATAACCTACGAGCAGTACTTC	CASSNLPGITYEQYF
TRBD1	TRBV30	-	TRBJ1-1	TGTGCCTGGAGACCCCTACAGGGGTGGACTGAAGCTTTCTTT	CAWRPLQGWTEAFF
TRBD1	TRBV28	-	TRBJ2-7	TGTGCCAGCATGGGAACAAGGACAGGGAACTACGAGCAGTACTTC	CASMGTRTGNYEQYF
-	TRBV27	once	TRBJ1-1	TGTGCCAGCAACCCTGTGCGTCCGAATGGGAACACTGAAGCTTTCTTT	CASNPVRPNGNTEAFF
-	TRBV18	-	TRBJ1-1	TGTGCCAGCTCACCGAACACTGAAGCTTTCTTT	CASSPNTEAFF
-	TRBV19	-	TRBJ1-3	TGTGCCAGTAGTATCCTGAGGACCCAAATTGGAAACACCATATATTTT	CASSILRTQIGNTIYF
-	TRBV12-3/TRBV12-4	-	TRBJ1-2	TGTGCCAGCAGTCCAGACAGGAGGGGTGGCTACACCTTC	CASSPDRRGGYTF
-	TRBV12-3/TRBV12-4	-	TRBJ2-1	TGTGCCAGCAGTTTAGATCAAGGTGAGCAGTTCTTC	CASSLDQGEQFF
-	TRBV24-1	-	TRBJ1-3	TGTGCCACCAGGGGAGACGCTGGAAACACCATATATTTT	CATRGDAGNTIYF
-	TRBV9	-	TRBJ1-2	TGTGCCAGCAGCCCCGATGGGGGGCCCATGGGCTACACCTTC	CASSPDGGPMGYTF
-	TRBV19	few	TRBJ1-3	TGTGCCAGTAGTGTGATCCGGAGCTCTGGAAACACCATATATTTT	CASSVIRSSGNTIYF
-	TRBV27	-	TRBJ1-4	TGTGCCAGCGGCAGGGAATGGGGTGAAAAACTGTTTTTT	CASGREWGEKLFF
-	TRBV7-3	-	TRBJ2-5	TGTGCCAGCAGCCGCTCGTATACAGGGAAAGAGACCCAGTACTTC	CASSRSYTGKETQYF
TRBD2	TRBV5-1	-	TRBJ2-3	TGCGCCAGCAGATCCGGTCTAGCGGGAGTGACAGATACGCAGTATTTT	CASRSGLAGVTDTQYF
-	TRBV19	-	TRBJ1-1	TGTGCCACTCGTTGGGGGGCGTCTGGCACTGAAGCTTTCTTT	CATRWGASGTEAFF
-	TRBV2	-	TRBJ2-1	TGTGCCAGCAGTGCGGGACAAAGGAAGGAGCACAATGAGCAGTTCTTC	CASSAGQRKEHNEQFF
-	TRBV6-1	-	TRBJ2-3	TGTGCCAGCAGTGAATCCGGTCACGAGGATACGCAGTATTTT	CASSESGHEDTQYF
TRBD2	TRBV3-1/TRBV3-2	-	TRBJ2-2	TGTGCCAGCAGCCGACTAGCGACGAACACCGGGGAGCTGTTTTTT	CASSRLATNTGELFF
TRBD1	TRBV6-5	-	TRBJ1-5	TGTGCCAGCAAAATGGGACAGGGTGATCAGCCCCAGCATTTT	CASKMGQGDQPQHF
-	TRBV11-3	-	TRBJ1-1	TGTGCCAGCAGCTTGGCTGAGGGAACTGAAGCTTTCTTT	CASSLAEGTEAFF
-	TRBV19	once	TRBJ1-3	TGTGCCAGTAGATCACTCAGGATACTCTCTGGAAACACCATATATTTT	CASRSLRILSGNTIYF
-	TRBV9	-	TRBJ1-4	TGTGCCAGCAGCGTAGGGGGCAGGGCACCAGAAAAACTGTTTTTT	CASSVGGRAPEKLFF
-	TRBV27	-	TRBJ1-1	TGTGCCAGCAGTTTATCGGGCATGAACACTGAAGCTTTCTTT	CASSLSGMNTEAFF
-	TRBV19	-	TRBJ1-2	TGTGCCAGTAGTTTTGGACAGACAGCGGCTGGCTACACCTTC	CASSFGQTAAGYTF
-	TRBV4-2	-	TRBJ1-2	TGTGCCAGCAGCCTGCGTGGGCCCGGAGTCGGTAACTATGGCTACACCTTC	CASSLRGPGVGNYGYTF
-	TRBV10-1	-	TRBJ2-2	TGCGCCAGCAGTATGAGGGCAAACACCGGGGAGCTGTTTTTT	CASSMRANTGELFF
-	TRBV12-3/TRBV12-4	-	TRBJ1-5	TGTGCCAGCAGTCCCGCCGGACAGCCCCAGCATTTT	CASSPAGQPQHF
-	TRBV19	few	TRBJ1-5	TGTGCCAGTATGGGCCTACTCGGGGGGGGTGACAATCAGCCCCAGCATTTT	CASMGLLGGGDNQPQHF
-	TRBV7-9	-	TRBJ2-4	TGTGCCAGCAGCTTAGAGGGCAAGGAGTACTTC	CASSLEGKEYF
-	TRBV27	-	TRBJ1-5	TGTGCCAGCAGACGAACAACAGGAGGAGTCCCGGGCAATCAGCCCCAGCATTTT	CASRRTTGGVPGNQPQHF
-	TRBV12-5	-	TRBJ2-1	TGTGCTAGTGGCCCAGTCTCGGCAGTCTCCTACAATGAGCAGTTCTTC	CASGPVSAVSYNEQFF
TRBD2	TRBV6-5	once	TRBJ2-3	TGTGCCAGCAGACTACTAGCGGGAGTCACAGATACGCAGTATTTT	CASRLLAGVTDTQYF
-	TRBV18	-	TRBJ1-5	TGTGCCAGCTCACCACAGGACTATAGCAATCAGCCCCAGCATTTT	CASSPQDYSNQPQHF
-	TRBV4-1	once	TRBJ2-3	TGCGCCAGCAGCCAAGAGTTTCAGGCGGGAGATACGCAGTATTTT	CASSQEFQAGDTQYF
TRBD1	TRBV5-1	-	TRBJ2-7	TGCGCCAGCAGCTTGGAGGGGGCTCTCGGCGAGCAGTACTTC	CASSLEGALGEQYF